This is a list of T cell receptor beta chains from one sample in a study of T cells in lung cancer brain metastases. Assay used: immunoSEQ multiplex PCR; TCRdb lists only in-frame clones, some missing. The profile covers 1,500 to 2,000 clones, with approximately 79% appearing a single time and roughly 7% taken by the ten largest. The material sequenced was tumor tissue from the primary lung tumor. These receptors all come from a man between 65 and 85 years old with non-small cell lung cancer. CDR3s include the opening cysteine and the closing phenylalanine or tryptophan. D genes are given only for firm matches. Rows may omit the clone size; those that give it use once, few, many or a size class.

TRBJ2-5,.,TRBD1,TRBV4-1,TGCGCCAGTAGCCAAGTCGTGACAGGGCAAGAGACCCAGTACTTC,CASSQVVTGQETQYF
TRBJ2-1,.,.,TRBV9,TGTGCCAGCAGCGTAGGAGTTATCTCTACCAATGAGCAGTTCTTC,CASSVGVISTNEQFF
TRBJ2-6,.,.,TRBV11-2,TGTGCCAGCAGCTTATTTAATGTTGAGGCCAACGTCCTGACTTTC,CASSLFNVEANVLTF
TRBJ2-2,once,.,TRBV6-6,TGTGCCAGCAGGGAGGGTCTAAACACCGGGGAGCTGTTTTTT,CASREGLNTGELFF
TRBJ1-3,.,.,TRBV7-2,TGTGCCAGCAGCTTAGCTTCAGGGCGAAACACCATATATTTT,CASSLASGRNTIYF
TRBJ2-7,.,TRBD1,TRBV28,TGTGCCAGCAGCTACAGGGGACAAAACTACGAGCAGTACTTC,CASSYRGQNYEQYF
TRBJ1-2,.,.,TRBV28,TGTGCCAGCACCCAGCCGGGGGGGGCGCTTGGCTACACCTTC,CASTQPGGALGYTF
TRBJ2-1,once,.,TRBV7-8,TGTGCCAGCAGCTTAGCGTTCGGTGAGCAGTTCTTC,CASSLAFGEQFF
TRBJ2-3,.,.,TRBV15,TGTGCCACCAGCGGGGGTTCCGGGGGCACAGATACGCAGTATTTT,CATSGGSGGTDTQYF
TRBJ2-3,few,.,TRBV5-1,TGCGCCAGCAGCCCGGCATGGGGGTGGTTCGCAGATACGCAGTATTTT,CASSPAWGWFADTQYF